The text below deals with one T cell receptor (beta chain). The data belong to a study of blood T cells in healthy people across ages. Study in general: In model experiments, template switching was able to capture about one barcoded beta molecule for every two T cells that were present.

Healthy Caucasian individuals from Russia aged roughly 6 to 95 served as donors. Every donor provided 7.5 to 10 milliliters of peripheral blood. They isolated at least 6 million PBMCs from each sample. A second roughly 7 to 12 cycle PCR used barcoded and J-beta primers. Each CDR3 protein is one row after TCRdb ran MiXCR on the 5' RACE reads. Of 1.5 million to 2 million distinct CDR3 sequences listed, around half are singletons. The CDR3 is 14 residues long. Germline V gene lookup returns CDR1 DFQATT and CDR2 SNEGSKA (reference sequence). V was pared by 0 bases and J by 4 bases, with 12 bases between. The receptor comes from a woman in her thirties or forties in good health. The sequenced sample was blood. The J gene is TRBJ1-2, the V gene TRBV20-1; D is unclear. Here the CDR3 DNA reads TGCAGTGCTAGAGATCAGAGAGCCGGCTATGGCTACACCTTC. Translating gives CSARDQRAGYGYTF.